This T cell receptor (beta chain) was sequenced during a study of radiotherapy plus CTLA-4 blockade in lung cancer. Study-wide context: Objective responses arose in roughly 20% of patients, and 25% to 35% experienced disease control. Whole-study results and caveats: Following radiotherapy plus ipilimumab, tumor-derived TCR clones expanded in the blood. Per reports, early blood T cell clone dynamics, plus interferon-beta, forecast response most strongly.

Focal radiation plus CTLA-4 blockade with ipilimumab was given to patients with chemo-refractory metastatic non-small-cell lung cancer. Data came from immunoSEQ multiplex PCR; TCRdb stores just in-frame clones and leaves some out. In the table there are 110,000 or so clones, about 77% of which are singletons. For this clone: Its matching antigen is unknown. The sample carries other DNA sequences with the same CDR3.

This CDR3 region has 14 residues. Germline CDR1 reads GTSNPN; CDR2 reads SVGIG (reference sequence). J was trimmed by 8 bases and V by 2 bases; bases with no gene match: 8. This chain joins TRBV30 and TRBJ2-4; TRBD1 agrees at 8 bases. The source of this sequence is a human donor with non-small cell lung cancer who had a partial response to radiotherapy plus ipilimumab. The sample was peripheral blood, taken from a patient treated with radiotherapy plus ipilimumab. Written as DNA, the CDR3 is TGTGCCTGGAGTCTACTTGACAGGGGAGACATTCAGTACTTC. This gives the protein CAWSLLDRGDIQYF. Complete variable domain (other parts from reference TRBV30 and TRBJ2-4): SQTIHQWPATLVQPVGSPLSLECTVEGTSNPNLYWYRQAAGRGLQLLFYSVGIGQISSEVPQNLSASRPQDRQFILSSKKLLLSDSGFYLCAWSLLDRGDIQYFGAGTRLSVL.